A selection of T cell receptor beta chains follows, all from one sample in a study of blood T cells in healthy people across ages. TCRdb re-analysed the 5' RACE reads in MiXCR, keeping a single row per CDR3 protein. The sample lists around 1,800,000 distinct CDR3 sequences, approximately 40% occurring once. Sequencing used blood. Source of these receptors: a human donor in good health. The CDR3 runs from the conserved cysteine through the conserved F or W. D genes are given only for firm matches. Clone size, where shown, is once, few, many, or a class for clones that have expanded.

J gene	clone size	V gene	D gene	CDR3 DNA	CDR3 protein
TRBJ1-2	.	TRBV5-1	.	TGTGCCAGCAGCTCCGGGACACCTAACTATGGCTACACCTTC	CASSSGTPNYGYTF
TRBJ2-7	few	TRBV7-6	.	TGTGCCAGCAGCTTCCGGCCGGGGAGGTCCTACGAGCAGTACTTC	CASSFRPGRSYEQYF
TRBJ2-5	few	TRBV7-2	TRBD2	TGTGCCAGCAGCACTACAACAGCGGGGGAGCAGTACTTC	CASSTTTAGEQYF
TRBJ2-6	.	TRBV20-1	TRBD2	TGCAGTGCTAGAGATGGGCCAGCGGGGTATGTCTCTGGGACCAACGTCCTGACTTTC	CSARDGPAGYVSGTNVLTF
TRBJ2-1	few	TRBV7-8	.	TGTGCCAGCAGCTTATTGGAGGCAACCGAGCAGTTCTTC	CASSLLEATEQFF
TRBJ2-3	.	TRBV18	TRBD2	TGTGCCAGCTTTCCGGGACTAGCGGGGACAGATACGCAGTATTTT	CASFPGLAGTDTQYF
TRBJ1-2	.	TRBV6-5	TRBD1	TGTGCCAGCAGTCGTTACAGGGGCGAGTTTTTCGGCTACACCTTC	CASSRYRGEFFGYTF
TRBJ2-5	few	TRBV9	TRBD2	TGTGCCAGCAGCGTAGATGGGAGCGGGGGGGCCCCGGAGACCCAGTACTTC	CASSVDGSGGAPETQYF
TRBJ1-1	.	TRBV5-1	.	TGCGCCAGCAGCCCAATCCCGGACGGCACTGAAGCTTTCTTT	CASSPIPDGTEAFF
TRBJ2-7	once	TRBV6-5	TRBD1	TGTGCCAGCAGAAAGGACAGGGCACGTTACGAGCAGTACTTC	CASRKDRARYEQYF
TRBJ2-5	.	TRBV19	TRBD1	TGTGCCAGTAGTATAGGAGCAGGGGGCGAAGAGACCCAGTACTTC	CASSIGAGGEETQYF
TRBJ2-1	few	TRBV7-2	.	TGTGCCAGCAGCTTAGAGGCGGGCGGTAACAATGAGCAGTTCTTC	CASSLEAGGNNEQFF
TRBJ1-2	few	TRBV11-2	.	TGTGCCAGCAGCCCCTCGCCGGGGAGCTATGGCTACACCTTC	CASSPSPGSYGYTF
TRBJ2-5	few	TRBV4-2	.	TGTGCCAGCAGCCAAGATCGCGGGATGGGGGCACAAGAGACCCAGTACTTC	CASSQDRGMGAQETQYF
TRBJ2-6	.	TRBV5-1	.	TGCGCCAGCAGCGCAGAACCACAGGGCTCTGGGGCCAACGTCCTGACTTTC	CASSAEPQGSGANVLTF
TRBJ2-6	once	TRBV6-1	.	TGTGCCAGCAATAGTAAGGGAGCCGGGGCCAACGTCCTGACTTTC	CASNSKGAGANVLTF
TRBJ2-1	many	TRBV10-3	TRBD1	TGTGCCATCAGTTCCGACAGGGATGAGCAGTTCTTC	CAISSDRDEQFF
TRBJ2-3	.	TRBV7-2	TRBD2	TGTGCCAGCAGCTTATCCCATACTAGCGGGGGGGCCGTAGATACGCAGTATTTT	CASSLSHTSGGAVDTQYF
TRBJ1-6	many	TRBV6-5	.	TGTGCCAGCAGTTACAGGGGATCCTATAATTCACCCCTCCACTTT	CASSYRGSYNSPLHF
TRBJ2-5	.	TRBV20-1	TRBD2	TGCAGTGCTAGCGGGGGGGAAAAGTACCAAGAGACCCAGTACTTC	CSASGGEKYQETQYF
TRBJ2-1	.	TRBV6-2/TRBV6-3	.	TGTGCCAGCAGTTACTCGAAGGTAGCGGTCTACAATGAGCAGTTCTTC	CASSYSKVAVYNEQFF
TRBJ2-3	.	TRBV5-1	TRBD1	TGCGCCAGCAGCTTGACGCCGACAGGGTCGGCAGATACGCAGTATTTT	CASSLTPTGSADTQYF
TRBJ2-5	few	TRBV28	TRBD1	TGTGCCAGCAGTTCATCCGGGACAGGTGAAGAGACCCAGTACTTC	CASSSSGTGEETQYF
TRBJ1-2	.	TRBV29-1	.	TGCAGCGAGCGGGCCCTCGAAGGGTCTGGCTACACCTTC	CSERALEGSGYTF
TRBJ2-5	.	TRBV12-3/TRBV12-4	.	TGTGCCAGCAGAAAGGACGAAGAGACCCAGTACTTC	CASRKDEETQYF
TRBJ1-6	.	TRBV28	.	TGTGCCAGCAGCCCCGGTGGGATATCGACACCCCTCCACTTT	CASSPGGISTPLHF
TRBJ2-1	few	TRBV29-1	TRBD2	TGCAGCGTTGAACCTAGCGGATCCTACAATGAGCAGTTCTTC	CSVEPSGSYNEQFF
TRBJ2-5	few	TRBV29-1	TRBD1	TGCAGCGTCAGGGGACAGGGAGTAGGAAAGGCGACCCAGTACTTC	CSVRGQGVGKATQYF
TRBJ2-2	once	TRBV10-3	.	TGTGCCATCAGTGGGGGTGGGGTGAAGAACACCGGGGAGCTGTTTTTT	CAISGGGVKNTGELFF
TRBJ2-3	.	TRBV7-2	.	TGTGCCAGCAGCTTAGTGCGGGGTAACACAGATACGCAGTATTTT	CASSLVRGNTDTQYF
TRBJ2-1	few	TRBV4-3	.	TGCGCCAGCAGCCCCTTAACTTACAGGGATAGAGATGAGCAGTTCTTC	CASSPLTYRDRDEQFF
TRBJ2-7	.	TRBV9	.	TGTGCCAGCAGCGTAGAAGATCCAGCCTACGAGCAGTACTTC	CASSVEDPAYEQYF
TRBJ2-2	few	TRBV28	.	TGTGCCAGCAGTACCCGGACGGAGAACACCGGGGAGCTGTTTTTT	CASSTRTENTGELFF
TRBJ1-6	.	TRBV2	.	TGTGCCGGTACGGGACTGGACAACAACCCCCTCCACTTT	CAGTGLDNNPLHF
TRBJ2-3	few	TRBV5-1	.	TGCGCCAGCAGCTTGGGGGCCTGGGGATCCACAGATACGCAGTATTTT	CASSLGAWGSTDTQYF
TRBJ2-7	many	TRBV7-2	TRBD2	TGTGCCAGCAGCCGACAAGCGGGGAGTTCCTACGAGCAGTACTTC	CASSRQAGSSYEQYF
TRBJ2-3	.	TRBV29-1	.	TGCAGCGTTAACTCAGATACGCAGTATTTT	CSVNSDTQYF
TRBJ2-3	few	TRBV29-1	TRBD2	TGCAGCGCTTCGAGCGGGGGGGCCGGAGATACGCAGTATTTT	CSASSGGAGDTQYF
TRBJ2-7	few	TRBV29-1	TRBD1	TGCAGCGTCGCAGTGACCTGGACAGGGTCCTACGAGCAGTACTTC	CSVAVTWTGSYEQYF
TRBJ2-7	.	TRBV28	TRBD2	TGTGCCAGCAGTGAGGCGAGCGGGGGGGCGTACGAGCAGTACTTC	CASSEASGGAYEQYF
TRBJ2-6	.	TRBV4-2	TRBD2	TGTGCCAGCAGCTCCGGGACTAGTCTCTCTGGGGCCAACGTCCTGACTTTC	CASSSGTSLSGANVLTF
TRBJ2-4	.	TRBV14	.	TGTGCCAGCAGCCTCGCGTGGGACACCCCAAGGTACTTC	CASSLAWDTPRYF
TRBJ1-5	.	TRBV15	.	TGTGCCACCAGCAGAGCCTCTCGGGGCAGCAATCAGCCCCAGCATTTT	CATSRASRGSNQPQHF
TRBJ2-5	few	TRBV20-1	TRBD1	TGCAGTGCTGGGGCTGGGACAGGGAGTAGTGAGCAGTACTTC	CSAGAGTGSSEQYF
TRBJ2-7	.	TRBV29-1	.	TGCAGCGTTACGCAGGGGTCCTACGAGCAGTACTTC	CSVTQGSYEQYF
TRBJ2-3	.	TRBV4-2	.	TGTGCCAGCGGCCAAGATCGACAGGATCAAGATACGCAGTATTTT	CASGQDRQDQDTQYF
TRBJ2-2	.	TRBV9	.	TGTGCCAGCAGCGCTTCTTTTGCGAGCGGCACCGGGGAGCTGTTTTTT	CASSASFASGTGELFF